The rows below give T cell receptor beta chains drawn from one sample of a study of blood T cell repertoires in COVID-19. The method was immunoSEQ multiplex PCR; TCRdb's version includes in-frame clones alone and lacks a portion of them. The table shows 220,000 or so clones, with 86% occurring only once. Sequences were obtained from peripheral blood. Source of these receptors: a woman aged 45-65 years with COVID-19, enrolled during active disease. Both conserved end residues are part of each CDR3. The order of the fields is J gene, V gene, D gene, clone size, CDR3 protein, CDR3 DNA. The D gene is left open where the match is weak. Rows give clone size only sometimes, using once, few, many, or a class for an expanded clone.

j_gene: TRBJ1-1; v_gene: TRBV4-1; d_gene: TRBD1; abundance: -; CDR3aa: CATQQGRNTEAFF; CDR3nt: TGCGCCACCCAACAGGGGAGGAACACTGAAGCTTTCTTT
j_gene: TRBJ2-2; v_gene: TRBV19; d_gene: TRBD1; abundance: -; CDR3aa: CASQDRGGFGELFF; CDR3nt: TGTGCCAGTCAGGACAGGGGAGGATTCGGGGAGCTGTTTTTT
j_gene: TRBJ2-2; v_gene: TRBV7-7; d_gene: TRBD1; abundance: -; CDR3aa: CASSQWTGPNTGELFF; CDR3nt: TGTGCCAGCAGCCAATGGACAGGGCCGAACACCGGGGAGCTGTTTTTT
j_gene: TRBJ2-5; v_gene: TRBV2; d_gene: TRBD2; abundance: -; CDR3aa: CASKEVSGEETQYF; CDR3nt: TGTGCCAGCAAGGAGGTTAGCGGGGAAGAGACCCAGTACTTC
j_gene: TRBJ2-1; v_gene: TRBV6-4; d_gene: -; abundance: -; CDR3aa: CASSALWDFNEQFF; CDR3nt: TGTGCCAGCAGTGCCTTATGGGACTTCAATGAGCAGTTCTTC
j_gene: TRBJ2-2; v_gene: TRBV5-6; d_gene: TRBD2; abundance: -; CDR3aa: CASSLRVLAGGANTGELFF; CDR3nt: TGTGCCAGCAGCCTGCGAGTCCTAGCGGGGGGCGCGAACACCGGGGAGCTGTTTTTT
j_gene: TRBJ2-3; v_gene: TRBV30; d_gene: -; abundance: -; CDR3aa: CAWSPQADTQYF; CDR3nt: TGTGCCTGGAGTCCACAGGCCGATACGCAGTATTTT
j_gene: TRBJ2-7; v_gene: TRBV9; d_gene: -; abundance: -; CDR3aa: CASSESGLSSYEQYF; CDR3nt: TGTGCCAGCAGCGAGTCGGGACTTAGCTCCTACGAGCAGTACTTC
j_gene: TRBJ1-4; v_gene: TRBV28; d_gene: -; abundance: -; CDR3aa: CASSLLNPSGEKLFF; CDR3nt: TGTGCCAGCAGTTTGCTCAATCCTTCGGGGGAAAAACTGTTTTTT
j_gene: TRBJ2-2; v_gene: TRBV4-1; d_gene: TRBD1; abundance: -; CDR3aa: CASSQPAMDRGGELFF; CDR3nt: TGCGCCAGCAGCCAACCAGCAATGGACAGGGGCGGGGAGCTGTTTTTT
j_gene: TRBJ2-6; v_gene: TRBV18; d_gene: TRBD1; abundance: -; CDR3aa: CASSPLTGGVGSGANVLTF; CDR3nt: TGTGCCAGCTCACCACTAACAGGGGGCGTTGGTTCTGGGGCCAACGTCCTGACTTTC
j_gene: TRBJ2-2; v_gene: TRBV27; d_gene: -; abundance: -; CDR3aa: CASKGTTNTGELFF; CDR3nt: TGTGCCAGCAAAGGGACAACGAACACCGGGGAGCTGTTTTTT
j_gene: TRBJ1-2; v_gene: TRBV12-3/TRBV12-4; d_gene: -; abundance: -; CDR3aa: CASSLGAGHGYTF; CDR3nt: TGTGCCAGCAGTTTAGGGGCAGGGCATGGCTACACCTTC
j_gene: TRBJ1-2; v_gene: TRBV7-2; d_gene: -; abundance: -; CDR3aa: CASSPFGGRGYTF; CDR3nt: TGTGCCAGCAGCCCATTCGGAGGGAGGGGCTACACCTTC
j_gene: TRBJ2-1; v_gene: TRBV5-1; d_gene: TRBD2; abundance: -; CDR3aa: CASSLEVSGGFEQFF; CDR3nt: TGCGCCAGCAGCTTGGAGGTTAGCGGGGGCTTTGAGCAGTTCTTC
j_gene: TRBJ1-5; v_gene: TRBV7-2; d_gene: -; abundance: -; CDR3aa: CASSLEAAYSNQPQHF; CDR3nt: TGTGCCAGCAGCTTAGAGGCGGCTTATAGCAATCAGCCCCAGCATTTT
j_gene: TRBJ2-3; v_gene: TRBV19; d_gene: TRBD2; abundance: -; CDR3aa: CASSSRGGGRTDTQYF; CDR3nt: TGTGCCAGTAGTTCCAGGGGCGGGGGGCGTACAGATACGCAGTATTTT
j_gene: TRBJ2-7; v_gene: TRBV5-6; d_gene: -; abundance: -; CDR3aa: CASLRGASYEQYF; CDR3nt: TGTGCCAGTCTCAGGGGGGCCTCCTACGAGCAGTACTTC
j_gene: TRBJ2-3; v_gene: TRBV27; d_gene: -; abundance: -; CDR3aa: CASRGSPITDTQYF; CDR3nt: TGTGCCAGCAGGGGCAGCCCCATCACAGATACGCAGTATTTT
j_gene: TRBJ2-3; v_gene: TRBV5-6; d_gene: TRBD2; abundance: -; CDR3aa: CASSLEPSGGTDTQYF; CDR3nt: TGTGCCAGCAGCTTGGAGCCTAGCGGGGGAACAGATACGCAGTATTTT
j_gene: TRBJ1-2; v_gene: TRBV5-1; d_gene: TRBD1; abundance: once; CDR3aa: CASSSGTGTPGGYTF; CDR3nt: TGCGCCAGCAGCTCGGGGACAGGCACCCCGGGGGGCTACACCTTC
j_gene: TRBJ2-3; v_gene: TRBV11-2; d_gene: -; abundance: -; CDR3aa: CASTITQRRTDTQYF; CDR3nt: TGTGCCAGCACCATTACACAGAGACGCACAGATACGCAGTATTTT
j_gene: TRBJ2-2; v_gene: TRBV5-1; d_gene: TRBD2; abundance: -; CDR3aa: CASSSFSGGDQTGELFF; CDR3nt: TGCGCCAGCAGCTCCTTTAGCGGGGGGGACCAGACCGGGGAGCTGTTTTTT
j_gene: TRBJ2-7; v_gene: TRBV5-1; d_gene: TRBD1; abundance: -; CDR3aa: CASSSQPGQLYEQYF; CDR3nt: TGCGCCAGCAGCTCTCAGCCGGGACAGCTCTACGAGCAGTACTTC
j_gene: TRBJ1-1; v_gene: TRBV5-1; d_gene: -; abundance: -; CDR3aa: CASRRETANTEAFF; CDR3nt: TGCGCCAGCAGGCGGGAGACAGCGAACACTGAAGCTTTCTTT
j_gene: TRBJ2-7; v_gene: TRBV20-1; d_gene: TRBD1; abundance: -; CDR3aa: CSAGTGGEQYF; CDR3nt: TGCAGTGCTGGGACAGGTGGGGAGCAGTACTTC
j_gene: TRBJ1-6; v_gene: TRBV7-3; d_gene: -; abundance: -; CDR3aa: CASSLTNETAGSPLHF; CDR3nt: TGTGCCAGCAGCTTAACGAATGAGACAGCGGGTTCACCCCTCCACTTT
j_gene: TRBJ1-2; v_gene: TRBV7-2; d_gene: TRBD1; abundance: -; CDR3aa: CASSLLGQGAGYGYTF; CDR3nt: TGTGCCAGCAGCTTATTGGGACAGGGGGCTGGATATGGCTACACCTTC
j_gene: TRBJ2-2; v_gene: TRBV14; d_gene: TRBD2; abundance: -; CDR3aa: CASSQAAGALTGELFF; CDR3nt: TGTGCCAGCAGCCAAGCAGCGGGGGCGCTCACCGGGGAGCTGTTTTTT
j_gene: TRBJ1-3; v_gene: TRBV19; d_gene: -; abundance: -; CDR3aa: CASSMDRRILGNTIYF; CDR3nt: TGTGCCAGTAGTATGGACAGACGTATCCTTGGAAACACCATATATTTT
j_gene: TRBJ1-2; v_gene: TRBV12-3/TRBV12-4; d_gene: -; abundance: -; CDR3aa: CASSLARGGYTF; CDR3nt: TGTGCCAGCAGTTTAGCACGAGGAGGCTACACCTTC
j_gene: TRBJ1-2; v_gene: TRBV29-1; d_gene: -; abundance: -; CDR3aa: CSVVGGHF; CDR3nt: TGCAGCGTTGTAGGAGGGCACTTC
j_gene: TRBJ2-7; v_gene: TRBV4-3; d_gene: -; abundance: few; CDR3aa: CASSQGSSYEQYF; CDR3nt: TGCGCCAGCAGCCAAGGGAGCTCCTACGAGCAGTACTTC
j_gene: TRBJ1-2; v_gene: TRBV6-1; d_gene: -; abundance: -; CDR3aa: CASSEFEGNYGYTF; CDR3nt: TGTGCCAGCAGTGAGTTTGAGGGTAACTATGGCTACACCTTC
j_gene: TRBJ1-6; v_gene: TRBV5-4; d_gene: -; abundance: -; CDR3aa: CATTGGVSYNSPLHF; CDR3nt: TGTGCCACCACCGGGGGGGTCTCCTATAATTCACCCCTCCACTTT
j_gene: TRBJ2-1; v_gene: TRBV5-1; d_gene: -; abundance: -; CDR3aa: CASSGQSPSVFF; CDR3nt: TGCGCCAGCTCCGGACAGTCCCCATCGGTGTTCTTC
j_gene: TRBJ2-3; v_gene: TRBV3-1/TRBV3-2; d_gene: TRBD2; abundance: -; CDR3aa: CASSSPSGDTQYF; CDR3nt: TGTGCCAGCAGCTCCCCTAGCGGAGATACGCAGTATTTT
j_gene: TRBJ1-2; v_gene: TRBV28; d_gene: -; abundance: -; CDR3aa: CASSRNSLMLGYTF; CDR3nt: TGTGCCAGCAGTAGGAACAGCCTCATGCTAGGCTACACCTTC
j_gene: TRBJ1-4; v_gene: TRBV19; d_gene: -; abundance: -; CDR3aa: CASSIEGRKGEKLFF; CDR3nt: TGTGCCAGTAGTATTGAGGGTCGGAAGGGTGAAAAACTGTTTTTT
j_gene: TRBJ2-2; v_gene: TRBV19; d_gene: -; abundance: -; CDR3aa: CASSMPGRGELFF; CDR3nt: TGTGCCAGTAGTATGCCAGGGCGCGGGGAGCTGTTTTTT
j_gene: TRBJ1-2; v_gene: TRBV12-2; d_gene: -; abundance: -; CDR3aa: CASRLALIPGGKNGYTF; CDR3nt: TGTGCAAGTCGCTTAGCGCTTATTCCGGGGGGAAAAAACGGCTACACCTTC
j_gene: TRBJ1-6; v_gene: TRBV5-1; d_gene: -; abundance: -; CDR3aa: CASSLGVSGSPLHF; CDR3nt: TGCGCCAGCAGCTTGGGAGTTTCGGGTTCACCCCTCCACTTT